These T cell receptor beta chains were read from a single sample in a study of CD8 T cells in Susac syndrome. Via MiXCR, TCRdb re-called the immunoSEQ multiplex PCR reads, giving one row per CDR3 protein. This table has roughly 220,000 distinct CDR3 sequences, about 94% appearing once. What was sequenced was CD4+ T cells from PBMCs. The origin of the receptors is a human donor with Susac syndrome. The CDR3 runs from the conserved cysteine through the conserved F or W. The D gene is left open where the match is weak. Clone size is stated in some rows and not others, as once, few, many or a class when expanded.

>-|-|TRBV7-6|TRBJ2-1
TGTGCCAGCAGCTTACTGGCGACGGGCAATGAGCAGTTCTTC
CASSLLATGNEQFF
>-|-|TRBV9|TRBJ1-1
TGTGCCAGCAGCGTAGTTTGGACTCCACTAGAAGCTTTCTTT
CASSVVWTPLEAFF
>TRBD2|-|TRBV30|TRBJ2-3
TGTGCCTGGAGTGGTGCGGGGGGGCAAAGAGATACGCAGTATTTT
CAWSGAGGQRDTQYF
>TRBD1|-|TRBV3-1|TRBJ2-2
TGTGCCAGCAGCCAAGATCAGGGGACAGGGGTCGGCGCCGGGGAGTTGTTTTTT
CASSQDQGTGVGAGELFF
>-|-|TRBV7-7|TRBJ2-5
TGTGCTAGCAGTCCTGACAGGTTGGGGGAGACCCAGTACTTC
CASSPDRLGETQYF
>-|-|TRBV2|TRBJ1-5
TGTGCCAGCAGTCCCGGGACCCGTTTCCAGCCCCAGCATTTT
CASSPGTRFQPQHF
>-|-|TRBV6-5|TRBJ2-3
TGTGCCAGCAGGATAACAGATACGCAGTATTTT
CASRITDTQYF
>TRBD1|-|TRBV10-2|TRBJ1-2
TGCGCCAGCCGTGGACAGGGAGGATATGGCTACACCTTC
CASRGQGGYGYTF
>TRBD1|-|TRBV12-3/TRBV12-4|TRBJ2-7
TGTGCCAGCAGTCGGACAGGGGCGAGCTCCTACGAGCAGTACTTC
CASSRTGASSYEQYF
>-|-|TRBV12-3/TRBV12-4|TRBJ1-2
TGTGCCAGTGCACCCGCCCCAGGGGATGGCTACACCTTC
CASAPAPGDGYTF
>-|-|TRBV5-4|TRBJ2-5
TGTGCCAGCAGCTTGGAGGGGTTGGAGACCCAGTACTTC
CASSLEGLETQYF
>TRBD2|-|TRBV12-3/TRBV12-4|TRBJ2-2
TGTGCCAGCAGTTCCCTAACTAGCGGTGGAAACACCGGGGAGCTGTTTTTT
CASSSLTSGGNTGELFF
>TRBD1|-|TRBV7-2|TRBJ2-7
TGTGCCAGCAGCTTAGGGGTCGGACAGGGGAGGAAGGGCGAGCAGTACTTC
CASSLGVGQGRKGEQYF
>-|-|TRBV5-6|TRBJ1-1
TGTGCCAGCAGCTTGTTGTCTAAGGGTCTTGCGAACACTGAAGCTTTCTTT
CASSLLSKGLANTEAFF
>-|-|TRBV28|TRBJ2-6
TGTGCCAGTATGTTGGGGCAGGGCCTTTCTGGGGCCAACGTCCTGACTTTC
CASMLGQGLSGANVLTF
>-|-|TRBV29-1|TRBJ1-1
TGCAGCGTTGGGAGCGATCGGGGAGCTTTCTTT
CSVGSDRGAFF
>-|-|TRBV7-2|TRBJ1-6
TGTGCCAGCAGCTTAGCTGGCAGGGGCTCACCCCTCCACTTT
CASSLAGRGSPLHF
>-|-|TRBV6-5|TRBJ1-2
TGTGCCAGCAAGGCTACAGAGACCTATGGCTACACCTTC
CASKATETYGYTF
>TRBD1|once|TRBV6-5|TRBJ2-5
TGTGCCAGCAACCAACTTCAGGGGGCCCAAGAGACCCAGTACTTC
CASNQLQGAQETQYF
>TRBD1|-|TRBV12-3/TRBV12-4|TRBJ2-1
TGTGCCAGCACCCCACTGCGAGGACAGGCGGGCGAGCAGTTCTTC
CASTPLRGQAGEQFF
>TRBD1|-|TRBV2|TRBJ1-4
TGTGCCAGCAGTTCCGGGACAGGGGGTAGAGCAACTAATGAAAAACTGTTTTTT
CASSSGTGGRATNEKLFF
>-|once|TRBV19|TRBJ1-1
TGTGCCAGTAGACGAAACGGGGCCTGGGACACTGAAGCTTTCTTT
CASRRNGAWDTEAFF
>-|-|TRBV3-1|TRBJ2-1
TGTGCCAGCAGCACTCAGGCGCGGGGTGTAACGTTCTTC
CASSTQARGVTFF
>-|-|TRBV4-1|TRBJ2-3
TGCGCCAGCAGCCAAGACGGGGTTCGTGGCACAGATACGCAGTATTTT
CASSQDGVRGTDTQYF
>-|-|TRBV6-6|TRBJ2-1
TGTGCCAGCAGAAGCAACAATGAGCAGTTCTTC
CASRSNNEQFF
>TRBD1|-|TRBV5-4|TRBJ1-6
TGTGCCAGCAGCTACCCGGTTGGGCAGGGGGTGCCGCCCCTCCACTTT
CASSYPVGQGVPPLHF
>TRBD1|-|TRBV5-1|TRBJ2-2
TGCGCCAGCAGCCGGGACAGCAGAAACACCGGGGAGCTGTTTTTT
CASSRDSRNTGELFF
>-|-|TRBV24-1|TRBJ2-1
TGTGCCACCAGTGAACCCGACGGTAATGAGCAGTTCTTC
CATSEPDGNEQFF
>-|once|TRBV7-6|TRBJ2-1
TGTGCCAGCAGCTTGACGGCCGGGATCTACAATGAGCAGTTCTTC
CASSLTAGIYNEQFF
>TRBD1|-|TRBV29-1|TRBJ1-2
TGCAGCGTTTCGACAGGGCTATATGGCTACACCTTC
CSVSTGLYGYTF
>-|once|TRBV30|TRBJ2-2
TGTGCCTGGAAAGGGTTAATGGGCGCCGGGGAGCTGTTTTTT
CAWKGLMGAGELFF
>TRBD1|-|TRBV30|TRBJ1-1
TGTGCCTGGAGACGACAGGGTGACACTGAAGCTTTCTTT
CAWRRQGDTEAFF
>-|-|TRBV29-1|TRBJ1-2
TGCAGCGTTGGCGTAACAGGGACTTCCTATGGCTACACCTTC
CSVGVTGTSYGYTF
>TRBD1|-|TRBV6-2/TRBV6-3|TRBJ1-1
TGTGCCAGCACTCACATCCCGACAGGGTTGACTGAAGCTTTCTTT
CASTHIPTGLTEAFF
>-|-|TRBV7-9|TRBJ2-3
TGTGCCAGCAGCTTAGGAGGCAGGAGAGATACGCAGTATTTT
CASSLGGRRDTQYF
>-|-|TRBV12-3/TRBV12-4|TRBJ2-5
TGTGCCAGCAGTCCGTTGGGACTCACGGGAACCCAGTACTTC
CASSPLGLTGTQYF
>-|-|TRBV7-2|TRBJ2-5
TGTGCCAGCAGATACAACAGGGCCGTCACAGAGACCCAGTACTTC
CASRYNRAVTETQYF
>-|-|TRBV9|TRBJ1-2
TGTGCCAGCAGCGTAGCAGGAGGGAGTTTCGGGACATTGGATGGCTACACCTTC
CASSVAGGSFGTLDGYTF
>-|-|TRBV15|TRBJ1-2
TGTGCCACCGGACGGGCCGAAACTAACTATGGCTACACCTTC
CATGRAETNYGYTF
>TRBD2|once|TRBV5-1|TRBJ2-7
TGCGCCAGCAGCTTGGACGGCGGGGGGACTTTGAGGTACGAGCAGTACTTC
CASSLDGGGTLRYEQYF
>TRBD1|-|TRBV6-5|TRBJ1-6
TGTGCCAGCAAACAGGGGCATAATTCACCCCTCCACTTT
CASKQGHNSPLHF
>-|once|TRBV14|TRBJ1-1
TGTGCCAGCAGCCAAGTCCGGGGGCTGGATATGAACACTGAAGCTTTCTTT
CASSQVRGLDMNTEAFF
>-|few|TRBV19|TRBJ1-1
TGTGCCAGTAGTATCGAGAACACTGAAGCTTTCTTT
CASSIENTEAFF
>-|-|TRBV3-1|TRBJ2-1
TGTGCCAGCAGCCAAGCTGGGGAGCAGTTCTTC
CASSQAGEQFF
>TRBD1|-|TRBV23-1|TRBJ1-5
TGCGCCAGCGGGACAGCAAGCAATCAGCCCCAGCATTTT
CASGTASNQPQHF
>-|once|TRBV7-9|TRBJ1-1
TGTGCCAGCACCAAGGGGGGGCTGGGGAACACTGAAGCTTTCTTT
CASTKGGLGNTEAFF
>-|-|TRBV9|TRBJ2-5
TGTGCCAGCAGTCCGGCTCGTGGGGAGACCCAGTACTTC
CASSPARGETQYF
>-|-|TRBV9|TRBJ1-6
TGTGCCAGCAGCCTGGACAGCAATAATTCACCCCTCCACTTT
CASSLDSNNSPLHF
>-|-|TRBV12-3/TRBV12-4|TRBJ2-5
TGTGCCAGCAGTTTGCTTAGGAGGGAGACCCAGTACTTC
CASSLLRRETQYF